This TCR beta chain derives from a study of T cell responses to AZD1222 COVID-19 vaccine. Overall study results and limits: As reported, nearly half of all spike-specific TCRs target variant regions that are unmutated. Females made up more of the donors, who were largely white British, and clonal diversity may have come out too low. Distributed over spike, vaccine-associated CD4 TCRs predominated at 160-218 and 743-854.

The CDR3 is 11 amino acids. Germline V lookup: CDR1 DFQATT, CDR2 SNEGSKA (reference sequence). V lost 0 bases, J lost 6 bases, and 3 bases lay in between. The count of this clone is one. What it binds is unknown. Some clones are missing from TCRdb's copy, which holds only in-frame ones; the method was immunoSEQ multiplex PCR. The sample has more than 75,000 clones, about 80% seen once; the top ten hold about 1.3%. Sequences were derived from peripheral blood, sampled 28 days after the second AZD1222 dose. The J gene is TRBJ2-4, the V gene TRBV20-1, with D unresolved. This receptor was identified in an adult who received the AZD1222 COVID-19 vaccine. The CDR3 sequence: CSAREINIQYF. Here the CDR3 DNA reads TGCAGTGCTAGAGAAATAAACATTCAGTACTTC.